The 17 T cell receptor beta chains below all came from one sample that was sequenced in a study of blood T cell repertoires in COVID-19. TCRdb's copy holds only in-frame clones and misses some; the assay was immunoSEQ multiplex PCR. The table shows some 360,000 clones, with about 89% occurring only once. Material: peripheral blood. These receptors all stem from a woman aged 55-70 years with COVID-19, enrolled during active disease.

The chain recombines TRBV3-1 (or the pseudogene TRBV3-2) with TRBJ2-5; no definite D call. Per germline, CDR1 LGHDT and CDR2 YNNKEL (reference sequence). Trimming took off 5 bases at V and 1 base at J, with 11 bases between the two ends. The CDR3 runs to 14 residues. CDR3 in amino acids: CASSGFDRQETQYF. The CDR3 nucleotides are TGTGCCAGCAGCGGCTTTGATCGCCAAGAGACCCAGTACTTC.

This rearrangement joins TRBV6-5 to TRBJ1-2; D is perhaps TRBD1 (6 bases). The CDR3 totals 15 residues. The germline V gene encodes CDR1 MNHEY and CDR2 SVGAGI. Trimming shortened V by 7 bases and J by 1 base, and 16 bases separated the two germline ends. The chain's CDR3 is CASTTGSAINYGYTF. CDR3 in DNA: TGTGCCAGCACCACAGGGTCCGCGATTAACTATGGCTACACCTTC.

This chain joins TRBV6-5 and TRBJ1-6; 10 nucleotides align to TRBD1. The junction had 8 bases not matched to a gene; V was cut back by 5 bases and J by 10 bases. The CDR3 runs 15 residues. In germline, CDR1 is MNHEY, CDR2 SVGAGI. Here the CDR3 reads CASSIGTGAKSPLHF. The CDR3 nucleotides read TGTGCCAGCAGTATTGGGACAGGGGCAAAGTCACCCCTCCACTTT.

Concerning this clone: This same CDR3 is encoded by further DNA sequences in the sample. The chain carries TRBV5-1 and TRBJ1-1; D possibly corresponds to TRBD1 (5 bases). Germline-derived CDR1 and CDR2 are SGHRS and YFSETQ. This CDR3 has 13 amino acids. Deletions cut 4 bases from V and 4 bases from J, with 11 bases between. The CDR3 loop is CASSGQGGTEAFF. The CDR3 DNA follows: TGCGCCAGCAGCGGGCAGGGTGGCACTGAAGCTTTCTTT.

A single count supports this clone. The gene calls are TRBV5-4 and TRBJ2-1, with 11 nucleotides matching TRBD1. Germline trimming cut 1 base from V and 4 bases from J; bases unmatched to any gene: 4. Germline values: CDR1 SGHNT, CDR2 YYREEE (reference sequence). The CDR3 is 16 residues long. Written as DNA, the CDR3 is TGTGCCAGCAGCTTGCCCGGGACAGGGGGATACAATGAGCAGTTCTTC. The encoded protein is CASSLPGTGGYNEQFF.

The rearrangement joins TRBV5-6 to TRBJ2-7; a weak D match, TRBD2 (6 bases). Germline CDR1 is SGHDT and CDR2 is YYEEEE. This CDR3 has 16 amino acids. V was trimmed by 0 bases and J by 2 bases, leaving 15 bases between them. CDR3 in amino acids: CASSLGEVGFPYEQYF. The DNA of the CDR3 is TGTGCCAGCAGCTTGGGGGAGGTCGGGTTCCCCTACGAGCAGTACTTC. Variable domain in full (rest from reference TRBV5-6 and TRBJ2-7): DAGVTQSPTHLIKTRGQQVTLRCSPKSGHDTVSWYQQALGQGPQFIFQYYEEEERQRGNFPDRFSGHQFPNYSSELNVNALLLGDSALYLCASSLGEVGFPYEQYFGPGTRLTVT.

This chain uses TRBV27 with TRBJ1-1, with D perhaps TRBD1 (6 bases). The V end lost 0 bases, the J end lost 5 bases, and 13 bases lay between the germline ends. In germline, CDR1 is MNHEY, CDR2 SMNVEV (reference sequence). This CDR3 has 15 residues. This chain's CDR3 is CASSLSFRGATEAFF. As DNA, the CDR3 is TGTGCCAGCAGTTTATCGTTTCGGGGGGCAACTGAAGCTTTCTTT.

This chain connects TRBV25-1 to TRBJ2-7, with TRBD1 as a possible D gene (6 bases). This CDR3 is built from 15 residues. Trimming took off 2 bases at V and 0 bases at J, with 11 bases between the two ends. Germline V lookup: CDR1 MGHDK, CDR2 SYGVNS. CDR3 region: CASSERRQDSYEQYF. CDR3 bases: TGTGCCAGCAGTGAACGTCGACAGGACTCCTACGAGCAGTACTTC.

The chain is built from TRBV6-1 and TRBJ1-2, with a tentative D call TRBD1 (5 bases). With 2 bases removed from V and 7 bases from J, the gap between germline ends came to 17 bases. This CDR3 spans 15 amino acids. Germline V gene sequence: CDR1 MNHNS, CDR2 SASEGT. The CDR3 region is CASSERQQVLSGYTF. CDR3 in DNA: TGTGCCAGCAGTGAACGCCAACAGGTCCTAAGTGGCTACACCTTC.

For this clone: This sample includes further DNA sequences coding for the same CDR3. The chain has TRBV5-1 and TRBJ1-5; D call uncertain. V dropped 0 bases and J dropped 4 bases, with 11 bases sitting between them. This CDR3 has 15 amino acids. Germline V gene data show CDR1 as SGHRS and CDR2 as YFSETQ. The CDR3 DNA sequence: TGCGCCAGCAGCTTGGATCCAGGCCCAAATCAGCCCCAGCATTTT. Translation: CASSLDPGPNQPQHF. Filled out from reference TRBV5-1 and TRBJ1-5, the complete variable domain reads KAGVTQTPRYLIKTRGQQVTLSCSPISGHRSVSWYQQTPGQGLQFLFEYFSETQRNKGNFPGRFSGRQFSNSRSEMNVSTLELGDSALYLCASSLDPGPNQPQHFGDGTRLSIL.

The chain joins TRBV28 to TRBJ1-1; D is perhaps TRBD1 (5 bases). The CDR3 extends over 14 amino acids. Deletions cut 5 bases from V and 1 base from J, with 11 bases between. Germline V lookup: CDR1 MDHEN, CDR2 SYDVKM. DNA for the CDR3: TGTGCCAGCAGTCCCGGGGGAGCGAACACTGAAGCTTTCTTT. This codes for CASSPGGANTEAFF.

This chain links TRBV18 with TRBJ2-5, with 7 nucleotides matching TRBD1. Germline V gene sequence: CDR1 KGHSH, CDR2 LQKENI. V dropped 3 bases and J dropped 3; count of bases not matched to a gene: 7. CDR3 length equals 15 residues. The DNA for the CDR3 is TGTGCCAGCTCACCCTTACAGGGGACAAAAGAGACCCAGTACTTC. Amino acid sequence: CASSPLQGTKETQYF.

V gene TRBV15 combines with J gene TRBJ2-1; TRBD2 matches at 9 bases. Germline V lookup: CDR1 LNHNV, CDR2 YYDKDF (reference sequence). The ends lost 0 bases at V and 2 bases at J; junction bases unmatched: 5. This CDR3 is 17 amino acids long. CDR3 protein: CATSRDRVAGAYNEQFF. CDR3 nucleotide sequence: TGTGCCACCAGCAGAGATCGCGTAGCGGGGGCCTACAATGAGCAGTTCTTC. The entire variable domain, with the rest obtained from reference TRBV15 and TRBJ2-1, is as follows: DAMVIQNPRYQVTQFGKPVTLSCSQTLNHNVMYWYQQKSSQAPKLLFHYYDKDFNNEADTPDNFQSRRPNTSFCFLDIRSPGLGDTAMYLCATSRDRVAGAYNEQFFGPGTRLTVL.

The rearrangement links TRBV6-5 to TRBJ2-7; TRBD2 matches 7 bases. This CDR3 spans 14 amino acids. The ends lost 4 bases at V and 5 bases at J; junction bases unmatched: 8. Germline V gene data show CDR1 as MNHEY and CDR2 as SVGAGI. This CDR3 is CASSSPGGFDEQYF. The CDR3, as DNA: TGTGCCAGCAGTTCGCCCGGGGGGTTCGACGAGCAGTACTTC.

This chain links TRBV6-1 with TRBJ1-2; D is unresolved. Germline CDR1 and CDR2: MNHNS and SASEGT. Trimming shortened V by 2 bases and J by 7 bases, and 17 bases separated the two germline ends. This CDR3 is built from 15 residues. CDR3 in amino acids: CASSEYPRSVAGYTF. CDR3 DNA: TGTGCCAGCAGTGAATACCCTAGGTCCGTTGCTGGCTACACCTTC.

This clone has a single count. This rearrangement joins TRBV29-1 to TRBJ2-2; TRBD1 matches 7 bases. The V gene's germline CDR1 is SQVTM and CDR2 ANQGSEA. The CDR3 totals 13 residues. CDR3 protein: CSSGTANTGELFF. CDR3 nucleotide sequence: TGCAGTTCCGGGACAGCGAACACCGGGGAGCTGTTTTTT.

The gene calls are TRBV19 and TRBJ1-2; D possibly corresponds to TRBD1 (5 bases). This CDR3 region has 14 residues. The germline gives CDR1 LNHDA, CDR2 SQIVND (reference sequence). V dropped 5 bases and J dropped 0 bases, with 10 bases sitting between them. The CDR3 DNA follows: TGTGCCAGTAGTTGGGGGGGAGCTAACTATGGCTACACCTTC. This codes for CASSWGGANYGYTF.